Below are 13 T cell receptor beta chains sequenced from a single sample in a study of blood T cell repertoires in COVID-19. Profiling relied on immunoSEQ multiplex PCR, and the TCRdb table lists in-frame clones only, not all of them. The sample yields under 350,000 clones, 90% seen once. The sequenced material came from peripheral blood. The source is a woman aged 25 to 39 with COVID-19, enrolled during active disease.

This chain links TRBV19 with TRBJ1-1, with D unclear. The CDR3 is 13 amino acids. The V end was cut by 5 bases, the J end by 0 bases, with 7 bases between. Per germline, CDR1 LNHDA and CDR2 SQIVND (reference sequence). The CDR3 region has the DNA TGTGCCAGTAGTGTCGACATGAACACTGAAGCTTTCTTT. It is translated as CASSVDMNTEAFF. Full variable domain (outside the CDR3, taken from reference TRBV19 and TRBJ1-1): DGGITQSPKYLFRKEGQNVTLSCEQNLNHDAMYWYRQDPGQGLRLIYYSQIVNDFQKGDIAEGYSVSREKKESFPLTVTSAQKNPTAFYLCASSVDMNTEAFFGQGTRLTVV.

The rearrangement links TRBV5-4 to TRBJ2-3; D gene ambiguous. V lost 5 bases and J 1 base, leaving 5 bases between the germline ends. The CDR3 loop spans 12 amino acids. The germline V gene has CDR1 SGHNT and CDR2 YYREEE (reference sequence). CDR3 amino acids: CASSTRTDTQYF. Written as DNA, the CDR3 is TGTGCCAGCAGTACTCGCACAGATACGCAGTATTTT.

The chain uses TRBV14 and TRBJ1-1; maybe TRBD1 (5 bases). The CDR3 totals 14 residues. Trimming pared 1 base from V and 11 bases from J, leaving 17 bases between. Germline V CDR1 and CDR2: SGHDN, FVKESK. CDR3 sequence: CASSQAGGVLKAFF. CDR3 in DNA: TGTGCCAGCAGCCAAGCGGGGGGGGTCCTTAAGGCTTTCTTT.

The J gene is TRBJ1-1, the V gene TRBV5-4, with 11 bases that match TRBD1. V dropped 4 bases and J dropped 1; count of bases not matched to a gene: 6. Per germline, CDR1 SGHNT and CDR2 YYREEE (reference sequence). The CDR3 has 16 amino acids. CDR3 sequence (DNA): TGTGCCAGCAGCCCCGGGACAGGGGGGGAGAACACTGAAGCTTTCTTT. Its translation: CASSPGTGGENTEAFF.

This clone turned up a few times. The gene calls are TRBV10-3 and TRBJ2-3, with 7 bases identical to TRBD1. Germline CDR1 reads ENHRY; CDR2 reads SYGVKD. The V gene end was trimmed by 8 bases and the J gene end by 0 bases; junction bases not matched to a gene: 2. The CDR3 loop spans 13 amino acids. The CDR3 protein is CAIGQASTDTQYF. The CDR3 DNA reads as TGTGCCATCGGACAGGCCAGCACAGATACGCAGTATTTT.

The CDR3 nucleotides are TGCGCCAGCAGTGACGGACTAGCGGGCGGGGGCTACGAGCAGTACTTC. Protein product: CASSDGLAGGGYEQYF. The chain combines TRBV10-2 with TRBJ2-7, with 11 bases identical to TRBD2. The ends lost 3 bases at V and 3 bases at J; junction bases unmatched: 7. The CDR3 length is 16 residues. Germline values: CDR1 WSHSY, CDR2 SAAADI.

The gene calls are TRBV20-1 and TRBJ2-7; no clear D. Trimming pared 3 bases from V and 2 bases from J, leaving 8 bases between. Looked up from germline, CDR1 is DFQATT and CDR2 is SNEGSKA (reference sequence). The CDR3 has 12 amino acids. The CDR3 loop reads CSASIGTYEQYF. In DNA form, the CDR3 reads TGCAGTGCTAGTATCGGTACCTACGAGCAGTACTTC.

This clone has a handful of counts. The CDR3 is CASSPRNRGDNNEQFF. DNA for the CDR3: TGTGCCAGCTCACCACGCAACAGGGGGGATAACAATGAGCAGTTCTTC. The chain uses TRBV18 and TRBJ2-1; 8 positions agree with TRBD1. J was trimmed by 5 bases and V by 1 base; bases with no gene match: 7. Per germline, CDR1 KGHSH and CDR2 LQKENI. The CDR3 loop spans 16 amino acids.

V and J are TRBV5-1 and TRBJ1-6; possibly TRBD1 for D (6 bases). This CDR3 region has 15 residues. The V gene lost 0 bases and the J gene lost 7 bases, with 11 bases spanning the gap. CDR1 is SGHRS and CDR2 is YFSETQ in the germline V gene. In nucleotides, the CDR3 is TGCGCCAGCAGCTTGGAGGGGGGGCTGAATTCACCCCTCCACTTT. Residues: CASSLEGGLNSPLHF.

The chain carries TRBV7-9 and TRBJ2-1, with 11 bases aligning to TRBD1. V was clipped by 0 bases and J by 9 bases; unmatched bases: 10. The germline gives CDR1 SEHNR, CDR2 FQNEAQ (reference sequence). The CDR3 runs 17 residues. CDR3 region: CASSLAVRDRGKGEQFF. In nucleotides, the CDR3 is TGTGCCAGCAGCTTAGCAGTACGGGACAGGGGGAAGGGTGAGCAGTTCTTC.

The CDR3 here is CASRGYVLAGDTPYEQYF. In DNA form, the CDR3 reads TGTGCCAGCAGGGGATACGTACTAGCGGGGGATACCCCTTACGAGCAGTACTTC. The chain is built from TRBV2 and TRBJ2-7; 11 nucleotides align to TRBD2. The V gene end was trimmed by 6 bases and the J gene end by 4 bases; junction bases not matched to a gene: 17. Looked up from germline, CDR1 is SNHLY and CDR2 is FYNNEI. The CDR3 is 18 amino acids.

This chain joins TRBV6-2 or TRBV6-3 and TRBJ1-2; no reliable D call. Trimming shortened V by 0 bases and J by 3 bases, and 14 bases separated the two germline ends. The CDR3 loop spans 16 amino acids. Looked up from germline, CDR1 is MNHEY and CDR2 is SVGEGT. As DNA, the CDR3 is TGTGCCAGCAGTTACTCGATGTCAGGCTCAGACTATGGCTACACCTTC. Its translation: CASSYSMSGSDYGYTF.

The J gene is TRBJ2-3, the V gene TRBV5-4, with D perhaps matching TRBD2 (5 bases). Looked up from germline, CDR1 is SGHNT and CDR2 is YYREEE (reference sequence). This CDR3 has 15 residues. Between the trimmed V and J ends, which lost 1 base and 2 bases, there was a span of 11 bases. The CDR3 nucleotides read TGTGCCAGCAGCTTGCCGGGGATCTTCACAGATACGCAGTATTTT. Translating it yields CASSLPGIFTDTQYF.